The 4 T cell receptor beta chains listed next were all sequenced from one sample in a study of regulatory T cells in long-lasting Graves disease. Stated time point: newly diagnosed GD, antithyroid drugs for less than 3 months. Extracted RNA from PBMCs served as the source of the TCR library. CDR3-region Arm-PCR and iRepertoire HTBI primers produced the TCR beta libraries. TCRdb re-called the multiplex PCR reads with MiXCR, one entry per CDR3 protein. The table includes approximately 390,000 distinct CDR3 sequences, 15% to 20% detected once. Another study also made use of these data, one on T cells in Graves' hyperthyroidism and ophthalmopathy.

The sequencing used peripheral blood mononuclear cells (PBMCs), collected at new diagnosis, from a patient treated with antithyroid drugs. The source is a woman aged 18-29 years with Graves disease.

The V and J genes are TRBV6-1 and TRBJ1-4; TRBD1 agrees at 8 bases. Germline-derived CDR1 and CDR2 are MNHNS and SASEGT. The CDR3 loop spans 14 amino acids. V dropped 7 bases and J dropped 7; count of bases not matched to a gene: 8. CDR3 sequence reads: CASNPTGDGEKLFF. For the CDR3, the DNA is TGTGCCAGCAACCCGACAGGGGACGGTGAAAAACTGTTTTTT.

The V and J genes are TRBV30 and TRBJ1-3, with a tentative D call TRBD1 (6 bases). CDR3 length equals 15 residues. Per germline, CDR1 GTSNPN and CDR2 SVGIG (reference sequence). V lost 3 bases and J lost 0, with 12 bases in between. CDR3 coding DNA: TGTGCCTGGAGATGGGGGGGGCCCTCTGGAAACACCATATATTTT. It encodes CAWRWGGPSGNTIYF. Complete variable domain (other parts from reference TRBV30 and TRBJ1-3): SQTIHQWPATLVQPVGSPLSLECTVEGTSNPNLYWYRQAAGRGLQLLFYSVGIGQISSEVPQNLSASRPQDRQFILSSKKLLLSDSGFYLCAWRWGGPSGNTIYFGEGSWLTVV.

This clonotype was found many times. One end of the junction does not line up with germline, which may come from a read error. V and J are TRBV5-1 and TRBJ2-5; 8 bases fit TRBD1. The CDR3 has 15 amino acids. Per germline, CDR1 SGHRS and CDR2 YFSETQ. The CDR3, as DNA: TGTGCCAGCAGCTTAGATGGGACAGGTCAAGAGACCCAGTACTTC. Its protein is CASSLDGTGQETQYF.

This clonotype occurred a few times. The chain has TRBV5-1 and TRBJ2-2; the match to TRBD2 covers 9 bases. The CDR3 loop spans 18 amino acids. The germline gives CDR1 SGHRS, CDR2 YFSETQ. After removal of 7 bases from V and 3 bases from J, the junction contained 16 bases not matched to a gene. This chain's CDR3 is CASARGASGILDTGELFF. The DNA for the CDR3 is TGCGCCAGCGCCCGTGGGGCTAGCGGGATTCTTGACACCGGGGAGCTGTTTTTT.